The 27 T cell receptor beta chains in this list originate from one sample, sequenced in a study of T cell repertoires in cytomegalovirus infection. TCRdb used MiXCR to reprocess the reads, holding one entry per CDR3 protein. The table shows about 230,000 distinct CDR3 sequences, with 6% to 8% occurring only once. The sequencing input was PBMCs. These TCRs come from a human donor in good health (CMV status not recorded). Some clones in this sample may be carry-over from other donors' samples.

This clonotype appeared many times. This CDR3 is CASSQYMDRGTEAFF. The CDR3 DNA is TGCGCCAGCAGCCAATACATGGACCGAGGGACTGAAGCTTTCTTT. This chain uses TRBV4-3 with TRBJ1-1; D remains unclear. The germline V gene encodes CDR1 LGHNA and CDR2 YSLEER. This CDR3 contains 15 residues. Trimming cost V 2 bases and J 5 bases, with 15 bases left between them.

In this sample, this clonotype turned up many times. CDR3 nucleotide sequence: TGTGCCAGCAGGAGGATAAAGACTCAATGGGAAGAGCAGTACTTC. Residues: CASRRIKTQWEEQYF. The V and J genes are TRBV7-9 and TRBJ2-7; D not certain. The germline gives CDR1 SEHNR, CDR2 FQNEAQ (reference sequence). V dropped 6 bases and J dropped 7 bases, with 22 bases sitting between them. The length of the CDR3 is 15 residues.

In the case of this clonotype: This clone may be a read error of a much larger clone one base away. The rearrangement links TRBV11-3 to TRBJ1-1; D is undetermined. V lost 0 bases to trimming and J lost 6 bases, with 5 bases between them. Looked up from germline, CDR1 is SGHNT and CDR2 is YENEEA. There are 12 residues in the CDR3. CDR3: CASSLEGSEAFF. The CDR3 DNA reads TGTGCCAGCAGCTTAGAGGGGTCTGAAGCTTTCTTT.

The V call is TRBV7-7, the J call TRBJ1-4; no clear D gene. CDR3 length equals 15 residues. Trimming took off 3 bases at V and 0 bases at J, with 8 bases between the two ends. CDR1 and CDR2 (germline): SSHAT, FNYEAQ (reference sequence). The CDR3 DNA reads TGTGCCAGCAGCTTGGGAGGGACAACTAATGAAAAACTGTTTTTT. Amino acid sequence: CASSLGGTTNEKLFF.

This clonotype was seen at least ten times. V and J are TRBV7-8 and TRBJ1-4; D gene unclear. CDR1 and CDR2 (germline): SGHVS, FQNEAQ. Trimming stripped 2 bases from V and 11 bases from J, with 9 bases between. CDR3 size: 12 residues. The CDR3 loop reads CASSLLAEKLFF. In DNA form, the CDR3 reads TGTGCCAGCAGCTTACTTGCCGAGAAACTGTTTTTT.

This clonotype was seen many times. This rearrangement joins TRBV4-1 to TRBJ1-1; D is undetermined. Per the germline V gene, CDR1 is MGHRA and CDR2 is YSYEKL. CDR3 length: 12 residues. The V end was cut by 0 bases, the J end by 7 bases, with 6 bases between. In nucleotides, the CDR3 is TGCGCCAGCAGCCAAGACGACCGTGAAGCTTTCTTT. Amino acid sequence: CASSQDDREAFF.

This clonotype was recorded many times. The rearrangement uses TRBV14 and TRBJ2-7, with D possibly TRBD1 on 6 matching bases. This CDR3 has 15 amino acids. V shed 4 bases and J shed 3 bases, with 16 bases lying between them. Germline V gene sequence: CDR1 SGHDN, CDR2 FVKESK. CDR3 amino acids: CASSPLTGSDYEQYF. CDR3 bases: TGTGCCAGCAGCCCGCTGACAGGAAGCGACTACGAGCAGTACTTC.

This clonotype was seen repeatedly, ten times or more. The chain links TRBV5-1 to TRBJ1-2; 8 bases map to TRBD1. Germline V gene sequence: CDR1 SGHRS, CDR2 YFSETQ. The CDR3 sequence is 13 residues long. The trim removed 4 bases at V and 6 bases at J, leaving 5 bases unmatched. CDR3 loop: CASSQTGDHGYTF. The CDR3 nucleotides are TGCGCCAGCAGCCAGACAGGGGACCATGGCTACACCTTC.

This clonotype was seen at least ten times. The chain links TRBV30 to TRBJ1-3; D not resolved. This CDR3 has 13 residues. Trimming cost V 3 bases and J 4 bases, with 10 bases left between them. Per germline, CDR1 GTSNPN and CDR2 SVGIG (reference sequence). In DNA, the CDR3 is TGTGCCTGGAGCCTTGCTTCGGGAAACACCATATATTTT. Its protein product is CAWSLASGNTIYF.

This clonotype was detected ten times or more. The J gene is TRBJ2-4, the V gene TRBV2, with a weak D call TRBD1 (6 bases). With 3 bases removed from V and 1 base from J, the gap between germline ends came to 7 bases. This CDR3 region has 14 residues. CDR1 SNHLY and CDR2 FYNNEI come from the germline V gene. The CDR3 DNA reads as TGTGCCAGCAGTGAGCAGGGGGCCAAAAACATTCAGTACTTC. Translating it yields CASSEQGAKNIQYF. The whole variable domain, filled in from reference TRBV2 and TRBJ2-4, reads EPEVTQTPSHQVTQMGQEVILRCVPISNHLYFYWYRQILGQKVEFLVSFYNNEISEKSEIFDDQFSVERPDGSNFTLKIRSTKLEDSAMYFCASSEQGAKNIQYFGAGTRLSVL.

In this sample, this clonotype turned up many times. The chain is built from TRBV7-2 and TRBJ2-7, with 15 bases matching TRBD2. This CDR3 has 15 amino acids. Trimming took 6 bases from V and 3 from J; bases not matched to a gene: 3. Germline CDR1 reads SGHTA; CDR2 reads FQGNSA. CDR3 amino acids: CASRGLAGGIYEQYF. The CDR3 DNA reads TGTGCCAGCAGGGGACTAGCGGGGGGCATCTACGAGCAGTACTTC.

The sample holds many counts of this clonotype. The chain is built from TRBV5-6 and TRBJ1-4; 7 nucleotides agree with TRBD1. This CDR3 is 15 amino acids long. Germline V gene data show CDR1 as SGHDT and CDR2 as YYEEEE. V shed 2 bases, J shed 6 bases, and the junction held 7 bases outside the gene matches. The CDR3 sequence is CASSFTGTVDEKLFF. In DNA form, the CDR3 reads TGTGCCAGCAGCTTTACCGGGACAGTCGATGAAAAACTGTTTTTT.

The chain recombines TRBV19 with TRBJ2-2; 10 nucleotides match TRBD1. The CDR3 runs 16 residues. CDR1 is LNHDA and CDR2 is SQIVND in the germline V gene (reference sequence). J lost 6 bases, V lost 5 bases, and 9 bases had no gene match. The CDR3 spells CASSRGDRGPAGELFF. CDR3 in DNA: TGTGCCAGTAGTCGCGGGGACAGGGGACCCGCCGGGGAGCTGTTTTTT. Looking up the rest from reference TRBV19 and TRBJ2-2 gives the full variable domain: DGGITQSPKYLFRKEGQNVTLSCEQNLNHDAMYWYRQDPGQGLRLIYYSQIVNDFQKGDIAEGYSVSREKKESFPLTVTSAQKNPTAFYLCASSRGDRGPAGELFFGEGSRLTVL.

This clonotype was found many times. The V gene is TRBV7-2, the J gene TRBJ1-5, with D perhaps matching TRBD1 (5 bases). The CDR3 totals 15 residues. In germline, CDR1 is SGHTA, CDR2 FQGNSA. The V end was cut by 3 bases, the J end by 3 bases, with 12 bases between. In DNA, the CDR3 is TGTGCCAGCAGCTTTGACAGAGGGTTCAATCAGCCCCAGCATTTT. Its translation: CASSFDRGFNQPQHF. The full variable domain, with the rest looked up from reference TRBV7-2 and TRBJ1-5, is GAGVSQSPSNKVTEKGKDVELRCDPISGHTALYWYRQSLGQGLEFLIYFQGNSAPDKSGLPSDRFSAERTGGSVSTLTIQRTQQEDSAVYLCASSFDRGFNQPQHFGDGTRLSIL.

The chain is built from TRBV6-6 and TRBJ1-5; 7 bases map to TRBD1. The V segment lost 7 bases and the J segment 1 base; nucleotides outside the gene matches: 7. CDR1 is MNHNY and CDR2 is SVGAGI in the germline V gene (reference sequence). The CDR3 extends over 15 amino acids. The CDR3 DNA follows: TGTGCCAGCACCTACTCAGGGGGGAGCAATCAGCCCCAGCATTTT. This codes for CASTYSGGSNQPQHF.

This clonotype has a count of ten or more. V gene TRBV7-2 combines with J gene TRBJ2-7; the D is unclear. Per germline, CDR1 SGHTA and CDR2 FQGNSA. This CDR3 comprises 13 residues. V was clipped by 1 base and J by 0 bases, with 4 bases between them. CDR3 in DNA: TGTGCCAGCAGCTTAGTTTTCTCCTACGAGCAGTACTTC. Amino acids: CASSLVFSYEQYF. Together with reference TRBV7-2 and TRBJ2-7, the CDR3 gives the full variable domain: GAGVSQSPSNKVTEKGKDVELRCDPISGHTALYWYRQSLGQGLEFLIYFQGNSAPDKSGLPSDRFSAERTGGSVSTLTIQRTQQEDSAVYLCASSLVFSYEQYFGPGTRLTVT.

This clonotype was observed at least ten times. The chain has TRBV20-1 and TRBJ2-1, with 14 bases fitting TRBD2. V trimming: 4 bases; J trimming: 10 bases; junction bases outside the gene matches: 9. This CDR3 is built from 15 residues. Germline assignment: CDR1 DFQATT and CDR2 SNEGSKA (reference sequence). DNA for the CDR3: TGCAGTGCTATCTCGACTAGCGGGGGGGCAGTCGAGCAGTTCTTC. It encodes CSAISTSGGAVEQFF.

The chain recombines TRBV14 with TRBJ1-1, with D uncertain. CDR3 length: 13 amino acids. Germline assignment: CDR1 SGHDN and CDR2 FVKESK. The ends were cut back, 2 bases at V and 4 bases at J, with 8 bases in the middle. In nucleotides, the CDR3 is TGTGCCAGCAGCCAACTAGGGATCACTGAAGCTTTCTTT. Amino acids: CASSQLGITEAFF.

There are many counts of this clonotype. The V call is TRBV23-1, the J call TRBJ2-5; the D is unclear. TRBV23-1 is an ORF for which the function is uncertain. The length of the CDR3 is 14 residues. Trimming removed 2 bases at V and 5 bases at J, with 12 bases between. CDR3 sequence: CASSQTGQWETQYF. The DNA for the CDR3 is TGCGCCAGCAGTCAAACGGGCCAGTGGGAGACCCAGTACTTC.

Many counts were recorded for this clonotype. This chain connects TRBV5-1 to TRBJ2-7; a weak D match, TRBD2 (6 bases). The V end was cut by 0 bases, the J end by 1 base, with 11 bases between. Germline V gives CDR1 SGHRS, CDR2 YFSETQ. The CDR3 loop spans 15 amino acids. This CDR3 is CASSLALGGSYEQYF. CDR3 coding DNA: TGCGCCAGCAGCTTGGCCCTCGGGGGTTCCTACGAGCAGTACTTC.

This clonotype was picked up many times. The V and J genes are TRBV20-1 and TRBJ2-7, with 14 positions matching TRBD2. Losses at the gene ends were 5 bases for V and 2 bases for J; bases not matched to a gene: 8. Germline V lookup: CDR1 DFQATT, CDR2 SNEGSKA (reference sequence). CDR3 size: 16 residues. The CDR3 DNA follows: TGCAGTGCTCCTGGACTAGCGGGGGGCCCCACCTACGAGCAGTACTTC. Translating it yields CSAPGLAGGPTYEQYF.

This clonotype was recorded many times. The DNA for the CDR3 is TGTGCCACCAGTGAGGCCAGGGGGCCGGGAACTGAAGCTTTCTTT. Amino acids: CATSEARGPGTEAFF. The rearrangement uses TRBV24-1 and TRBJ1-1; 8 positions agree with TRBD1. Germline V lookup: CDR1 KGHDR, CDR2 SFDVKD. V lost 4 bases and J lost 5; bases outside the gene matches: 8. The CDR3 has 15 residues.

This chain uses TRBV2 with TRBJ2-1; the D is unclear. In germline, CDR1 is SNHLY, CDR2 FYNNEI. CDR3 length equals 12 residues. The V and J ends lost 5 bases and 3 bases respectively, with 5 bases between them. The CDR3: CASSWDYNEQFF. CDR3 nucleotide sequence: TGTGCCAGCAGTTGGGACTACAATGAGCAGTTCTTC.

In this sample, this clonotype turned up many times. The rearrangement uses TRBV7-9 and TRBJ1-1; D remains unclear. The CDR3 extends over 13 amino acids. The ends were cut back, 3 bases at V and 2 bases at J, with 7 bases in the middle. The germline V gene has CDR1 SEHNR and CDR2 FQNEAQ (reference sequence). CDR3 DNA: TGTGCCAGCAGCTTGGTTACTAACACTGAAGCTTTCTTT. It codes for CASSLVTNTEAFF.

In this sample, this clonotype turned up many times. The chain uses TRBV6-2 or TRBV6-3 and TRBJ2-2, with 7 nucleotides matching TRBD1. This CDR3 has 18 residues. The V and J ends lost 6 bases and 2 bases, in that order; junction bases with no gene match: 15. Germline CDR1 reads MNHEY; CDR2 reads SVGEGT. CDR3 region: CASSRLRKDRENTGELFF. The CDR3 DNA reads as TGTGCCAGCAGCCGTCTGCGGAAAGACAGGGAAAACACCGGGGAGCTGTTTTTT.

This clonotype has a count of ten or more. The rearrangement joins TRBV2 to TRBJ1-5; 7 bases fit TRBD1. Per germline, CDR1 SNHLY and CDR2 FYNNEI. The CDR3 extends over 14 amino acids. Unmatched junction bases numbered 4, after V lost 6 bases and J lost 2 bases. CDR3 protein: CASSHGQGNQPQHF. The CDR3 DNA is TGTGCCAGCAGCCACGGACAGGGCAATCAGCCCCAGCATTTT.

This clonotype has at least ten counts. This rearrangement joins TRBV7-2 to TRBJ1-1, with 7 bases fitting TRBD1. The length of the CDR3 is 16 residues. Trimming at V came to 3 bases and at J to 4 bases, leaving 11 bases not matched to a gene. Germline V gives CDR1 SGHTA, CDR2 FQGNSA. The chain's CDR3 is CASSFAGGTAATEAFF. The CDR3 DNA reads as TGTGCCAGCAGCTTCGCCGGGGGGACAGCAGCCACTGAAGCTTTCTTT.